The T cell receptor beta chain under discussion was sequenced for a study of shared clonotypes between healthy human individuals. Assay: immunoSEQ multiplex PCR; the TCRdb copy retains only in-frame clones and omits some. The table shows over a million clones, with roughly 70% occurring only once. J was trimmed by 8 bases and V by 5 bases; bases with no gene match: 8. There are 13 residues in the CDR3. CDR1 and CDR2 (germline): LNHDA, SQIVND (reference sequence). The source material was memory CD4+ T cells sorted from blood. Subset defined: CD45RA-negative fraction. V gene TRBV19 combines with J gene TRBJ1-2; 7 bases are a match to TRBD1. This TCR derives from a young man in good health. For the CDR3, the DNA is TGTGCCAGTAGTGGAAGACAGGGCAGCGGCTACACCTTC. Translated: CASSGRQGSGYTF. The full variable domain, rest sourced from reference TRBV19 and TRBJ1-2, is DGGITQSPKYLFRKEGQNVTLSCEQNLNHDAMYWYRQDPGQGLRLIYYSQIVNDFQKGDIAEGYSVSREKKESFPLTVTSAQKNPTAFYLCASSGRQGSGYTFGSGTRLTVV.